A single TCR beta chain is shown here with its context. Its antigen is unknown. This sample was included in a study of T cells after yellow fever vaccination. About the study: With SMART-Seq v4 Ultra Low Input, the fractions containing low cell numbers were prepared.

Trimming left V 6 bases short and J 3 bases short, with 20 bases between. The CDR3 has 17 residues. Whole-study findings and limits: Contaminating bulk clonotypes could be abundant in FACS-sorted repertoires. CD4 and CD8 compartments shared a small share of clonotypes.

By 5'RACE template switching, TCR cDNA was produced, with a universal primer site and UMIs added in the process. Using its own MiXCR run on the 5' RACE reads, TCRdb lists one record per CDR3 protein. In the table there are approximately 170,000 distinct CDR3 sequences, more than 9.5% of which are singletons. The specimen comprised CD8+ T cells sorted from PBMCs, sampled 15 days after the yellow fever booster vaccination. This clonotype was obtained from a man younger than 30 who received the YFV17D yellow fever vaccine. V gene TRBV12-3 or TRBV12-4 combines with J gene TRBJ2-2; maybe TRBD1 (6 bases). The CDR3, as DNA: TGTGCCAGCAGGTCCGAGGGGGAATGGCGCTACACCGGGGAGCTGTTTTTT. This sequence encodes CASRSEGEWRYTGELFF.